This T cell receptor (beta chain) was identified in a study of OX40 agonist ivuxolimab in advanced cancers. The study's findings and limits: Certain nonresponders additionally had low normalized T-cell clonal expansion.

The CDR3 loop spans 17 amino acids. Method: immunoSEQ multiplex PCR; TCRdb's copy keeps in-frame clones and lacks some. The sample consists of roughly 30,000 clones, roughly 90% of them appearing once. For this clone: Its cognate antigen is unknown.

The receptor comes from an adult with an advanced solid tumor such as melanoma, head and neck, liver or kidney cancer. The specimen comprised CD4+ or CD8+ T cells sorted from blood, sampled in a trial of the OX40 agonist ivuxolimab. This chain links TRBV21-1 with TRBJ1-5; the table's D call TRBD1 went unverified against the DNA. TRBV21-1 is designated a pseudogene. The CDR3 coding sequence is TGTGCCAGCAGCAAACGGGACAGGGGCCTCGGGTATCAGCCCCAGCATTTT. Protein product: CASSKRDRGLGYQPQHF.